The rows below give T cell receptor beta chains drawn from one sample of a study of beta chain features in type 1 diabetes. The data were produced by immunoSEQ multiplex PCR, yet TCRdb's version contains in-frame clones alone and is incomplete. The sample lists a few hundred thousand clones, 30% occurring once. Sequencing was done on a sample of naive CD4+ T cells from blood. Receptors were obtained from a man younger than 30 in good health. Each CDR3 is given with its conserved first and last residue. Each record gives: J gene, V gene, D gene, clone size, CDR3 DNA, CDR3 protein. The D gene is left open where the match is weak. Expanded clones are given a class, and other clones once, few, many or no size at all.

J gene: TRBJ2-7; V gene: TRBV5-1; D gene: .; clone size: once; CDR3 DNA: TGCGCCAGCAGCCTGCCCCAAGGAACACAGTACGAGCAGTACTTC; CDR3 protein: CASSLPQGTQYEQYF
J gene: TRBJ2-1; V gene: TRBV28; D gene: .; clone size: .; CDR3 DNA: TGTGCCAGCAGTCCATCAGGGACTTCGGGGGTCTACAATGAGCAGTTCTTC; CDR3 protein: CASSPSGTSGVYNEQFF
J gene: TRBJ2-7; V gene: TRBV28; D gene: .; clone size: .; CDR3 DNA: TGTGCCAGCAGCTCACAGGGCGCCTACGAGCAGTACTTC; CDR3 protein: CASSSQGAYEQYF
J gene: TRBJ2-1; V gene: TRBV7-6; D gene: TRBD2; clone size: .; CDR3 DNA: TGTGCCAGCAGCTTAGCGATCGGACTAGCAGGCTATGAGCAGTTCTTC; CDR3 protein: CASSLAIGLAGYEQFF
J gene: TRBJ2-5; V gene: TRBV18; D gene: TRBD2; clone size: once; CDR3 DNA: TGTGCCAGCTCGCCTTCCACTAGCGGGAACTGGGGGACCCAGTACTTC; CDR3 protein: CASSPSTSGNWGTQYF
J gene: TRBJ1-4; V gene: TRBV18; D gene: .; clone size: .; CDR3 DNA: TGTGCCAGCTCACCTAAGGAGGCTAATGAAAAACTGTTTTTT; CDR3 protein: CASSPKEANEKLFF
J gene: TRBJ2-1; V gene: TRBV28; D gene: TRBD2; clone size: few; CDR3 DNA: TGTGCCAGCAGTCCGTGGACTAGCGGGCGGGAGCAGTTCTTC; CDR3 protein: CASSPWTSGREQFF
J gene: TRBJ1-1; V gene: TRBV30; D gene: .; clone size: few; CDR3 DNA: TGTGCCTGGAGTGTCCTACTTACGAACACTGAAGCTTTCTTT; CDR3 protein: CAWSVLLTNTEAFF
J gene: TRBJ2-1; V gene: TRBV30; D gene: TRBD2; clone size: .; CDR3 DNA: TGTGCCTGGAGTGTTGGGGAGGGAATCTACAATGAGCAGTTCTTC; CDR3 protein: CAWSVGEGIYNEQFF
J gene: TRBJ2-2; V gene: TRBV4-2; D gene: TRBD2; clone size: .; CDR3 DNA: TGTGCCAGCAGCCCCGGGACTAGCGGGAGCCGAACCGGGGAGCTGTTTTTT; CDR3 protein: CASSPGTSGSRTGELFF
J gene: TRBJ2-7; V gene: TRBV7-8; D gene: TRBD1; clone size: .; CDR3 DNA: TGTGCCAGCAGCACCCGACAGGGGGGCCACGAGCAGTACTTC; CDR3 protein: CASSTRQGGHEQYF
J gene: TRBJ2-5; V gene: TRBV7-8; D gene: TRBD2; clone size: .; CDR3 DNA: TGTGCCAGCAGCTTAACACGACTAGCGGGAGTGGAGACCCAGTACTTC; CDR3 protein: CASSLTRLAGVETQYF
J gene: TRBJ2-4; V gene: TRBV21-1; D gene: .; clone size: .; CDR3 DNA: TGTGCCAGTCACAGAAAAAACATTCAGTACTTC; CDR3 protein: CASHRKNIQYF
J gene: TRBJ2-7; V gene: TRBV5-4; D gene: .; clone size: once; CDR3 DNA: TGTGCCAGCAGCTTGAACCCCGGGTTCAACGAGCAGTACTTC; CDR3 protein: CASSLNPGFNEQYF
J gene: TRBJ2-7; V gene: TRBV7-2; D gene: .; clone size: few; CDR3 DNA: TGTGCCAGCAGCTTAGGCAGCCCTAAGATTTACGAGCAGTACTTC; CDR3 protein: CASSLGSPKIYEQYF
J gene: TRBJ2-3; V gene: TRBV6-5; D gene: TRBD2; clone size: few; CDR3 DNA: TGTGCCAGCAGTTCTCTAGCGGGGCCAGATACGCAGTATTTT; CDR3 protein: CASSSLAGPDTQYF
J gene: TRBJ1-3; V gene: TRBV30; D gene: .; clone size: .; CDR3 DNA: TGTGCCTGGAGTGTAAGCTCTGGAAACACCATATATTTT; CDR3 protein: CAWSVSSGNTIYF
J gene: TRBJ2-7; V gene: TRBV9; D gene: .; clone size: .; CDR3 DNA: TGTGCCAGCAGCCCCACCTCAGAGACAGTCTCCTACGAGCAGTACTTC; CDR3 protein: CASSPTSETVSYEQYF
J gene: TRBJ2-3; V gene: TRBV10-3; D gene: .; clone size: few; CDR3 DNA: TGTGCCACCCTTCTCGGCGGTAGCACAGATACGCAGTATTTT; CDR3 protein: CATLLGGSTDTQYF
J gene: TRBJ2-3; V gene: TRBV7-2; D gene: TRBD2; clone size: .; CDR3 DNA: TGTGCCAGCAGACGCCGGGACAAAATAGGGACTAGCGGTTGGTATTTT; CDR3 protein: CASRRRDKIGTSGWYF
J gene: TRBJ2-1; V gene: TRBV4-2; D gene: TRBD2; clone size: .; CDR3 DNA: TGTGCCAGCAGCCAAGATGTAGCGGGAGGGTACAATGAGCAGTTCTTC; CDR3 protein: CASSQDVAGGYNEQFF
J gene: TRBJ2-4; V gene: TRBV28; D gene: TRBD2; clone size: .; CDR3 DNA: TGTGCCAGCATCGGCGGGAGGAACATTCAGTACTTC; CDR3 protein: CASIGGRNIQYF
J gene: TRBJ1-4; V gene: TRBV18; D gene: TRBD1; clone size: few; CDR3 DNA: TGTGCCAGCTCACCGACAGGGTGGACGGAAAAACTGTTTTTT; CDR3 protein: CASSPTGWTEKLFF
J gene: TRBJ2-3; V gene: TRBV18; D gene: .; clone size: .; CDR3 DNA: TGTGCCAGCTCACCGGGGGACTCTAGCACAGATACGCAGTATTTT; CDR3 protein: CASSPGDSSTDTQYF
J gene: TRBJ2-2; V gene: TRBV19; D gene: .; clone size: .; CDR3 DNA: TGTGCCAGTAGTATACTTAACACCGGGGAGCTGTTTTTT; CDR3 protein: CASSILNTGELFF
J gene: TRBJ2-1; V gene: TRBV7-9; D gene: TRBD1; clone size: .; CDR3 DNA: TGTGCCCAGGGGGCGGGCCCGTACAATGAGCAGTTCTTC; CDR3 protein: CAQGAGPYNEQFF
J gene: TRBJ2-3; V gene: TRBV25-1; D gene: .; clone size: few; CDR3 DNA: TGTGCCAGCAGTGAAGTACTAGCTACAGATACGCAGTATTTT; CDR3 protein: CASSEVLATDTQYF